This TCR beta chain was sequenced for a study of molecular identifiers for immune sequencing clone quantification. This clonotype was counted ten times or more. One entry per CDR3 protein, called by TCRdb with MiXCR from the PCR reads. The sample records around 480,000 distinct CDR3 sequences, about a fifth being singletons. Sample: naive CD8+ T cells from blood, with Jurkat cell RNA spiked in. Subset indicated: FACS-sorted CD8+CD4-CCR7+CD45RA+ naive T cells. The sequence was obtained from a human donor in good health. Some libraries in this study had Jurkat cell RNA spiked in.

CDR3 sequence (DNA): TGCAGCGTGCTCGAGGGAACCGGGGAGCTGTTTTTT. Translation gives CSVLEGTGELFF. This chain links TRBV29-1 with TRBJ2-2, with D tentatively TRBD2 (5 bases). Trimming left V 6 bases short and J 5 bases short, with 10 bases between. The CDR3 contains 12 residues. Looked up from germline, CDR1 is SQVTM and CDR2 is ANQGSEA.